The sequence of this T cell receptor beta chain was determined in a study of shared clonotypes between healthy human individuals. With respect to this clone: Its specificity is unknown. Other DNA sequences of this sample code for an identical CDR3.

Assay: immunoSEQ multiplex PCR; the TCRdb copy retains only in-frame clones and omits some. There are roughly 2.1 million clones in the sample; about 93% occur only once, and around 1.7% lies in the top ten. The germline gives CDR1 MDHEN, CDR2 SYDVKM. V was pared by 5 bases and J by 9 bases, with 5 bases of the junction left unmatched. The CDR3 is made up of 14 amino acids. Naive CD8 cells, CD45RO-negative and positively selected for CCR7, excluded terminally differentiated effector memory CD45RA+ cells. Notes on the study in general: Few donors restricted represented genetic and exposure-history diversity.

The chain recombines TRBV28 with TRBJ2-1; 12 bases map to TRBD2. The sequenced sample consisted of naive CD8+ T cells from PBMCs. The origin of this receptor is a man in his late teens or twenties in good health. Some clones in this sample may be carry-over from other donors' samples. The CDR3 spells CASSLAGGPSEQFF. CDR3 bases: TGTGCCAGCAGTCTAGCGGGAGGGCCTAGTGAGCAGTTCTTC.